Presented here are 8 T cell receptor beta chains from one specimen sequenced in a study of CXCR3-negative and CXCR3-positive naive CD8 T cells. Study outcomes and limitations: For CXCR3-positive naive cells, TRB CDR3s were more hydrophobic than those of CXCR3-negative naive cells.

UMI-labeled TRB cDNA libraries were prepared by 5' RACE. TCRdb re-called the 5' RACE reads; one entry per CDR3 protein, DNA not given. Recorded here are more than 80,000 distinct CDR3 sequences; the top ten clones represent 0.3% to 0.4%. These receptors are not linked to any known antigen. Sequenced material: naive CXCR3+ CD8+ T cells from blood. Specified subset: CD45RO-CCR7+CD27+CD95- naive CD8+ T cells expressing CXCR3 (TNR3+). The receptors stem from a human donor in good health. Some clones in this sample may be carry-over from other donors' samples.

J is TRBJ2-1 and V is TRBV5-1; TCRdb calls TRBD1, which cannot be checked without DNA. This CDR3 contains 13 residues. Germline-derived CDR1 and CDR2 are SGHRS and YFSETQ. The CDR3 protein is CASSSGSPGEQFF.

CDR3 sequence reads: CASSQEYEQYF. The chain has TRBV4-1 and TRBJ2-7. The CDR3 sequence is 11 residues long. Germline loops: CDR1 MGHRA, CDR2 YSYEKL.

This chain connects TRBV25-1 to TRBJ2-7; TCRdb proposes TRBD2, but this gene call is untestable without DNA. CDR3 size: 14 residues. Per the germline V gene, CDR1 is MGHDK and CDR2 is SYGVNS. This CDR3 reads CASSEWDSGYEQYF.

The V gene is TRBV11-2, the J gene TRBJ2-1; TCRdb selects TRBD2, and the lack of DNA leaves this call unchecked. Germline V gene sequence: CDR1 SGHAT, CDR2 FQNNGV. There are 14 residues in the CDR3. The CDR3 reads CASSNSGQVHEQFF.

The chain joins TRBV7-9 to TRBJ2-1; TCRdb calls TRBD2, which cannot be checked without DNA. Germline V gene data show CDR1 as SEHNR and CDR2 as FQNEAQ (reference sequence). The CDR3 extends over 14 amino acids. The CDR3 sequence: CASLSGRALGEQFF.

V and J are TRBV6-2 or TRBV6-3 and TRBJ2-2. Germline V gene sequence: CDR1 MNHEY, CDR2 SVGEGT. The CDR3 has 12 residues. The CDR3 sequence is CASIQNTGELFF.

CDR3: CASSEPDRYRNEQFF. The chain has TRBV25-1 and TRBJ2-1; TCRdb lists TRBD1, though no DNA is available to test this call. Germline-derived CDR1 and CDR2 are MGHDK and SYGVNS. The length of the CDR3 is 15 residues.

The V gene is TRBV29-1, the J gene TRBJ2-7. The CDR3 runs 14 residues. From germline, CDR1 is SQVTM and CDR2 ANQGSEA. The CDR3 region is CSVLSGEPTYEQYF.